Below, 28 T cell receptor beta chains from the same sample are listed, as sequenced in a study of CD8 T cells in ankylosing spondylitis. TCRdb passed the 5' RACE reads through MiXCR, listing each CDR3 protein once. The data contain 200,000 to 250,000 distinct CDR3 sequences, 7.5% to 9.5% of them seen just once; the ten biggest clones take up around 4.8%. The sample taken for sequencing was blood, either unsorted or a sorted T cell fraction (not recorded which). The receptor set was obtained from a female donor with ankylosing spondylitis or in good health (not recorded which).

Note on this clonotype: A much larger clone sits a single nucleotide away, making a read error possible. The DNA of the CDR3 is TGCGCCAGCAGCGGCGGGGGGAGCTACAATGGGCAGTTCTTC. This gives the protein CASSGGGSYNGQFF. The gene calls are TRBV5-1 and TRBJ2-1, with 8 bases fitting TRBD2. The CDR3 runs 14 residues. Germline-derived CDR1 and CDR2 are SGHRS and YFSETQ.

This clonotype was detected many times. The gene calls are TRBV6-5 and TRBJ1-5, with a possible D match to TRBD1 (5 bases). V lost 2 bases and J lost 1, with 12 bases in between. The CDR3 has 16 residues. The germline gives CDR1 MNHEY, CDR2 SVGAGI. In nucleotides, the CDR3 is TGTGCCAGCAGTTACGGTCCGGGACTCAGCAATCAGCCCCAGCATTTT. Translation gives CASSYGPGLSNQPQHF.

This sequence joins TRBV7-9 and TRBJ1-4; 10 positions agree with TRBD1. The CDR3 spans 15 residues. V trimming: 5 bases; J trimming: 6 bases; junction bases outside the gene matches: 6. CDR1 and CDR2 (germline): SEHNR, FQNEAQ (reference sequence). The CDR3 DNA reads as TGTGCCAGCAGCCATCCCGGGACAGGGGATGAAAAACTGTTTTTT. Protein: CASSHPGTGDEKLFF.

This clonotype was counted ten times or more. The chain couples TRBV12-3 or TRBV12-4 to TRBJ2-7; 8 bases agree with TRBD1. This CDR3 spans 13 amino acids. The J segment lost 2 bases and the V segment lost 6 bases, leaving 3 bases of the junction unmatched. CDR3 in amino acids: CASSPTGAYEQYF. The CDR3 nucleotides are TGTGCCAGCAGCCCGACAGGGGCCTACGAGCAGTACTTC.

The chain joins TRBV7-2 to TRBJ2-1; D is possibly TRBD1 or TRBD2 (5 bases each). V was cut by 3 bases and J by 5 bases, with 14 bases left in between. The germline V gene has CDR1 SGHTA and CDR2 FQGNSA. The CDR3 spans 15 residues. The CDR3 sequence is CASSFSGTQDNEQFF. CDR3 DNA: TGTGCCAGCAGCTTTTCCGGGACCCAGGACAATGAGCAGTTCTTC.

There are many counts of this clonotype. The J gene is TRBJ1-6, the V gene TRBV20-1; D perhaps matches TRBD1 (6 bases). CDR3 length: 19 amino acids. CDR1 is DFQATT, CDR2 SNEGSKA, per germline (reference sequence). The V gene lost 6 bases and the J gene lost 0 bases, with 24 bases spanning the gap. For the CDR3, the DNA is TGCAGTGCGAGCCCTTGGCGGGACACGACTAGCTCCTATAATTCACCCCTCCACTTT. Its translation: CSASPWRDTTSSYNSPLHF.

This clonotype was seen many times. The CDR3 loop is CSVERANYGYTF. For the CDR3, the DNA is TGCAGCGTTGAAAGAGCAAACTATGGCTACACCTTC. The chain links TRBV29-1 to TRBJ1-2; D gene uncertain. CDR3 length equals 12 residues. The germline CDR1 and CDR2 sequences are SQVTM and ANQGSEA. The V end lost 2 bases, the J end lost 2 bases, and 6 bases lay between the germline ends.

This clonotype came up many times. The CDR3 nucleotides are TGTGCCAGCAGCCCCAGGGGATATTATGGCTACACCTTC. It translates to CASSPRGYYGYTF. The chain links TRBV7-9 to TRBJ1-2; D may be TRBD1 (6 bases). Trimming removed 5 bases at V and 5 bases at J, with 12 bases between. CDR3 size: 13 residues. Germline CDR1 is SEHNR and CDR2 is FQNEAQ (reference sequence).

In this sample, this clonotype turned up many times. CDR3 residues: CSVGGRNTGELFF. In DNA form, the CDR3 reads TGCAGCGTTGGAGGCAGGAACACCGGGGAGCTGTTTTTT. The V and J genes are TRBV29-1 and TRBJ2-2, with D unresolved. The germline V gene encodes CDR1 SQVTM and CDR2 ANQGSEA. This CDR3 is built from 13 residues. V was cut by 4 bases and J by 1 base, with 7 bases left in between.

This clonotype was observed at least ten times. V usage is TRBV6-2 or TRBV6-3 and J usage is TRBJ2-7; 7 bases are shared with TRBD2. The germline V gene has CDR1 MNHEY and CDR2 SVGEGT. CDR3 length equals 16 residues. V trimming: 2 bases; J trimming: 0 bases; junction bases outside the gene matches: 7. CDR3 loop: CASSYPAGLTSYEQYF. The CDR3 DNA reads as TGTGCCAGCAGTTACCCAGCGGGGCTGACCTCCTACGAGCAGTACTTC.

The table lists this clonotype with a few counts. The chain joins TRBV10-3 to TRBJ2-7; 7 bases are shared with TRBD1. The V gene's germline CDR1 is ENHRY and CDR2 SYGVKD. CDR3 size: 15 residues. V dropped 0 bases and J dropped 5; count of bases not matched to a gene: 7. The CDR3 region is CAISESRTGVHEQYF. The DNA of the CDR3 is TGTGCCATCAGTGAGTCGCGGACAGGCGTCCACGAGCAGTACTTC.

This clonotype was observed at least ten times. The chain combines TRBV28 with TRBJ1-4; weak D call: TRBD1 (5 bases). The CDR3 loop spans 14 amino acids. Trimming pared 6 bases from V and 10 bases from J, leaving 18 bases between. CDR1 is MDHEN, CDR2 SYDVKM, per germline. The CDR3 nucleotides read TGTGCCAGCAGCTCCGGGGCAGGGAGTCGAAAACTGTTTTTT. It translates to CASSSGAGSRKLFF.

This clonotype came up many times. CDR3 loop: CATRPQSSYEQYF. CDR3 sequence (DNA): TGTGCCACCCGACCACAGAGCTCCTACGAGCAGTACTTC. The J gene is TRBJ2-7, the V gene TRBV10-3, with D hard to call. Trimming took off 10 bases at V and 0 bases at J, with 13 bases between the two ends. CDR3 size: 13 residues. CDR1 ENHRY and CDR2 SYGVKD come from the germline V gene.

This clonotype has a count of ten or more. This chain links TRBV5-6 with TRBJ2-7, with TRBD2 matching over 11 bases. V lost 3 bases and J lost 4; bases outside the gene matches: 6. Germline CDR1 is SGHDT and CDR2 is YYEEEE. CDR3 length: 15 residues. The CDR3 reads CASSSRTSGPYEQYF. In nucleotides, the CDR3 is TGTGCCAGCAGCTCCCGGACTAGCGGGCCGTACGAGCAGTACTTC.

Worth noting for this clonotype: This may stem from a read error, because a much larger clone lies one nucleotide away. The chain joins TRBV5-4 to TRBJ1-1; weak D call: TRBD1 (6 bases). The CDR3 is 15 residues long. CDR1 is SGHNT and CDR2 is YYREEE in the germline V gene (reference sequence). The CDR3 is CTSSLDQGRGTEAFF. DNA of the CDR3: TGTACCAGCAGCTTGGATCAGGGCAGGGGCACTGAAGCTTTCTTT.

This clonotype was recorded at least ten times. The chain has TRBV29-1 and TRBJ2-1; tentative D call: TRBD2 (7 bases). The V gene's germline CDR1 is SQVTM and CDR2 ANQGSEA. V was pared by 3 bases and J by 4 bases, with 16 bases between. The CDR3 length is 15 residues. The chain's CDR3 is CSVDKRGGLYNEQFF. CDR3 DNA sequence: TGCAGCGTTGATAAGAGGGGGGGTCTTTACAATGAGCAGTTCTTC.

Many counts were recorded for this clonotype. The V call is TRBV20-1, the J call TRBJ2-7; D tentatively fits TRBD1 or TRBD2 (6 bases each). The germline V and J ends were trimmed by 1 base and 2 bases, with 12 bases remaining between them. Germline-derived CDR1 and CDR2 are DFQATT and SNEGSKA (reference sequence). The CDR3 sequence is 14 residues long. CDR3 DNA: TGCAGTGCTAGAGTGGGGGGCTACCCCTACGAGCAGTACTTC. Translation gives CSARVGGYPYEQYF.

The rearrangement joins TRBV30 to TRBJ1-1, with 10 bases fitting TRBD1. There are 13 residues in the CDR3. CDR1 and CDR2 from the germline V gene are GTSNPN and SVGIG (reference sequence). V shed 5 bases, J shed 5 bases, and the junction held 5 bases outside the gene matches. The CDR3: CAWAGTGETEAFF. The CDR3 nucleotides are TGTGCCTGGGCCGGGACAGGGGAGACTGAAGCTTTCTTT.

The table lists this clonotype with many counts. The chain joins TRBV27 to TRBJ1-2, with D possibly matching TRBD1 (5 bases). The CDR3 has 18 residues. Trimming took off 5 bases at V and 0 bases at J, with 22 bases between the two ends. Per germline, CDR1 MNHEY and CDR2 SMNVEV (reference sequence). DNA for the CDR3: TGTGCCAGCAGTCCTCGGAAGTGGGGCGCCCTCTCTAACTATGGCTACACCTTC. This gives the protein CASSPRKWGALSNYGYTF.

The rearrangement joins TRBV6-2 or TRBV6-3 to TRBJ2-3; 9 nucleotides align to TRBD2. V gave up 2 bases and J gave up 6 bases; unmatched junction bases: 3. The CDR3 totals 14 residues. CDR1 is MNHEY and CDR2 is SVGEGT in the germline V gene. The DNA for the CDR3 is TGTGCCAGCAGTTACGCGGGAGGGGTCGATACGCAGTATTTT. Its protein is CASSYAGGVDTQYF.

This clonotype was seen more than once but under ten times. Written as DNA, the CDR3 is TGCAGCGCCCTCAGGGGTACCGGGGAGCTGTTTTTT. This gives the protein CSALRGTGELFF. The rearrangement joins TRBV29-1 to TRBJ2-2, with D perhaps TRBD1 (6 bases). Germline V gene data show CDR1 as SQVTM and CDR2 as ANQGSEA. Trimming left V 7 bases short and J 5 bases short, with 11 bases between. This CDR3 is 12 amino acids long.

V is TRBV29-1 and J is TRBJ2-7, with a weak D call TRBD2 (5 bases). This CDR3 is built from 13 residues. Per germline, CDR1 SQVTM and CDR2 ANQGSEA. Trimming removed 4 bases from V and 6 bases from J, with 16 bases in between. CDR3 DNA sequence: TGCAGCGTTGTTCGCCAGCCTGGGAGCGAGCAGTACTTC. Protein: CSVVRQPGSEQYF.

This clonotype was observed at least ten times. CDR3 bases: TGTGCCAGCAGCTTAGTTCGCATGAACACTGAAGCTTTCTTT. It yields the protein CASSLVRMNTEAFF. The chain recombines TRBV11-2 with TRBJ1-1, with D hard to call. Per germline, CDR1 SGHAT and CDR2 FQNNGV. V lost 1 base and J 0 bases, leaving 6 bases between the germline ends. The CDR3 extends over 14 amino acids.

At least ten counts were recorded for this clonotype. The rearrangement links TRBV27 to TRBJ1-2; D is unresolved. Trimming removed 5 bases from V and 4 bases from J, with 11 bases in between. The CDR3 is 13 amino acids. CDR1 is MNHEY and CDR2 is SMNVEV in the germline V gene (reference sequence). The chain's CDR3 is CASSPSSFYGYTF. The CDR3 DNA follows: TGTGCCAGCAGTCCCTCTTCGTTCTATGGCTACACCTTC.

This clonotype showed up many times. The V gene is TRBV28, the J gene TRBJ2-5; D is possibly TRBD1 (6 bases). With 2 bases removed from V and 2 bases from J, the gap between germline ends came to 12 bases. Per the germline V gene, CDR1 is MDHEN and CDR2 is SYDVKM. The CDR3 runs 15 residues. CDR3 nucleotides: TGTGCCAGCAGTTTAGTCGGCAGGGGACAAGAGACCCAGTACTTC. It translates to CASSLVGRGQETQYF.

Note on this clonotype: Since a much larger clone is just one base distant, this may be a read error. V usage is TRBV28 and J usage is TRBJ1-5, with TRBD1 matching over 7 bases. CDR1 is MDHEN and CDR2 is SYDVKM in the germline V gene. This CDR3 has 14 amino acids. CDR3 nucleotides: TGTGCCAGCAGTTCCGGACAGGTGGGTCAGCTCCAGCATTTT. Translation: CASSSGQVGQLQHF.

In regard to this clonotype: A much more abundant neighbour one base away suggests this may be a read error. The chain carries TRBV11-2 and TRBJ2-5; a weak D match, TRBD1 (5 bases). Germline V gene lookup returns CDR1 SGHAT and CDR2 FQNNGV. This CDR3 is built from 14 residues. CDR3 coding DNA: TGTGCCAGCGGCTTAGCAGGGCTGGGAGAGACCCAGTACTTC. Translation gives CASGLAGLGETQYF.

In regard to this clonotype: This may be a read error, as it is one base from a much larger clone. The V call is TRBV7-2, the J call TRBJ2-7, with D tentatively TRBD2 (5 bases). Germline V gives CDR1 SGHTA, CDR2 FQGNSA. The CDR3 contains 14 residues. The CDR3 nucleotides are TGTGCCAGCAGCTTAAGCGGCCCGTCCTACGAGCAGTGCTTC. Translating gives CASSLSGPSYEQCF. Drawing the rest from reference TRBV7-2 and TRBJ2-7, the complete variable domain is GAGVSQSPSNKVTEKGKDVELRCDPISGHTALYWYRQSLGQGLEFLIYFQGNSAPDKSGLPSDRFSAERTGGSVSTLTIQRTQQEDSAVYLCASSLSGPSYEQCFGPGTRLTVT.